The clone carrying this T cell receptor (beta chain) was seen repeatedly, ten times or more. Its antigen remains unidentified. The CDR3 length is 14 residues. The J segment lost 4 bases and the V segment lost 7 bases, leaving 5 bases of the junction unmatched. The V gene's germline CDR1 is MNHEY and CDR2 SMNVEV (reference sequence). This specimen comes from a study of identical twins. Study-level findings and limits: Whereas memory repertoires showed no such difference, abundant cord blood beta clonotypes carried fewer insertions. Conclusions came from cross-sectional statistical analysis, not from following the same donors. Twin sharing of out-of-frame TCR alpha was underestimated by models in monozygotic pairs.

All donors were healthy, and all were Caucasian. TCRdb analysed the 5' RACE reads with MiXCR anew, one entry per CDR3 protein. This sample carries more than 650,000 distinct CDR3 sequences, 6% to 6.5% of them seen once, and the ten largest clones take approximately 1.6%. Sequenced input: naive T cells sorted from blood. This chain uses TRBV27 with TRBJ2-1; 9 bases agree with TRBD1. The receptor was derived from a man between 18 and 35 years old in good health. CDR3 nucleotides: TGTGCCAGCATCGGACAGGGGTTATACAATGAGCAGTTCTTC. It is translated as CASIGQGLYNEQFF.